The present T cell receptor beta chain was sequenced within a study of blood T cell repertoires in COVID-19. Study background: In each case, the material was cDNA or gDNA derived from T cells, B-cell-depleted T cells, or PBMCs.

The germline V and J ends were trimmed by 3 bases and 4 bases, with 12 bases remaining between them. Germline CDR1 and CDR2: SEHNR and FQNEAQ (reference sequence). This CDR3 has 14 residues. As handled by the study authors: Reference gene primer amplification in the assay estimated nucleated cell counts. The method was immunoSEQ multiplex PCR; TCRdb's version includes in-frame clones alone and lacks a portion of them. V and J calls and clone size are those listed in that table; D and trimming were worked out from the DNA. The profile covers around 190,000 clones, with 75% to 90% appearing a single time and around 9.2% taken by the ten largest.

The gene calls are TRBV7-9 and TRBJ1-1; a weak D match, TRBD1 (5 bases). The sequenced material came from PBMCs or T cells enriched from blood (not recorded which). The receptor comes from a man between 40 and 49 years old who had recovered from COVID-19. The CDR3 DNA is TGTGCCAGCAGCTTTCATCTGGGGGGCACTGAAGCTTTCTTT. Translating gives CASSFHLGGTEAFF.